This TCR beta chain was identified in a study of cytomegalovirus exposure and HLA in healthy donors. Comments on this clone: Because the CDR3's place on the DNA is in doubt, the DNA is left out and the CDR3 is given as listed by TCRdb.

The CDR3 numbers 9 amino acids, ends counted. The germline CDR1 and CDR2 sequences are SQVTM and ANQGSEA. A multiplex PCR was run with 60 Vbeta primers and 13 Jbeta primers. Data came from immunoSEQ multiplex PCR; TCRdb stores just in-frame clones and leaves some out. The sample has some 130,000 clones; 80% are singletons. This rearrangement joins TRBV29-1 to TRBJ2-1; TRBD2, the table's D call, lacks a check against the DNA. The TCR originated in a man between 25 and 39 years old in good health and CMV-seronegative. Material: PBMCs. The CDR3 here is CSFGAGAIF.